A selection of T cell receptor beta chains follows, all from one sample in a study of regulatory T cells in long-lasting Graves disease. Each CDR3 protein gets one entry after TCRdb re-called the multiplex PCR reads with MiXCR. The data contain under 500,000 distinct CDR3 sequences, around 21% of them singletons. This specimen consisted of peripheral blood mononuclear cells (PBMCs), obtained when the disease was refractory, from a patient treated with antithyroid drugs. The receptors were gathered from a female donor with Graves disease. CDR3s include the opening cysteine and the closing phenylalanine or tryptophan. The D gene is left open where the match is weak. Size values are once, few and many counts, or a class for expanded clones, and some rows have none.

size: NA
J: TRBJ2-7
V: TRBV5-1
D: NA
DNA: TGCGCCACCCCCCTGGAGTCTACCTACGAGCAGTACTTC
CDR3: CATPLESTYEQYF

size: NA
J: TRBJ2-6
V: TRBV12-3/TRBV12-4
D: NA
DNA: TGTGCCAGCACCAGCTCGCCTGGGGCCAACGTCCTGACTTTC
CDR3: CASTSSPGANVLTF

size: many
J: TRBJ2-7
V: TRBV6-5
D: NA
DNA: TGTGCCAGCAGTTACTACACAGGGACCTACGAGCAGTACTTC
CDR3: CASSYYTGTYEQYF

size: many
J: TRBJ2-5
V: TRBV6-1
D: NA
DNA: TGTGCCAGCAGCGCTTCGGAGACCCAGTACTTC
CDR3: CASSASETQYF

size: NA
J: TRBJ1-1
V: TRBV10-3
D: NA
DNA: TGTGCCATCAGTCCAGCCCCACCCGCAGGATGGGGCACTGAAGCTTTCTTT
CDR3: CAISPAPPAGWGTEAFF

size: NA
J: TRBJ2-7
V: TRBV7-3
D: NA
DNA: TGTGCCAGCAGCTTAATAGATTGCGGGCTCCATATCTACGAGCAGTACTTC
CDR3: CASSLIDCGLHIYEQYF

size: NA
J: TRBJ2-7
V: TRBV15
D: TRBD1
DNA: TGTGCCACCAGCAGGACAGGGACGACCTACGAGCAGTACTTC
CDR3: CATSRTGTTYEQYF

size: many
J: TRBJ2-7
V: TRBV11-2
D: TRBD1
DNA: TGTGCCAGCGGGACAGCCTTTTTAGAGCAGTACTTC
CDR3: CASGTAFLEQYF

size: many
J: TRBJ2-2
V: TRBV6-1
D: NA
DNA: TGTGCCAGCACTCCCACCACCGGGGAGCTGTTTTTT
CDR3: CASTPTTGELFF

size: many
J: TRBJ2-2
V: TRBV13
D: TRBD2
DNA: TGTGCCAGCAGCTTAAGAGGGAGAACGGGAGGCGGGGAGCTGTTTTTT
CDR3: CASSLRGRTGGGELFF

size: many
J: TRBJ2-7
V: TRBV28
D: TRBD2
DNA: TGTGCCAGCAGTTTATGGGGAGGTTGGGTAGCGGGAGCATCAAACTACGAGCAGTACTTC
CDR3: CASSLWGGWVAGASNYEQYF

size: many
J: TRBJ2-5
V: TRBV7-6
D: NA
DNA: TGTGCCAGCAGCCCTACAGGGTCGGTGCAAGAGACCCAGTACTTC
CDR3: CASSPTGSVQETQYF

size: many
J: TRBJ2-2
V: TRBV19
D: TRBD1
DNA: TGTGCCAGTAGACATACTCCGATACCCGGGACAGGGGGCCTCTACCCGAACACCGGGGAGCTGTTTTTT
CDR3: CASRHTPIPGTGGLYPNTGELFF

size: many
J: TRBJ1-5
V: TRBV28
D: NA
DNA: TGTGCCAGCAGTTTGTTGCAAAAGCCCCAGCATTTT
CDR3: CASSLLQKPQHF

size: few
J: TRBJ2-7
V: TRBV9
D: NA
DNA: TGTGCCAGCAGCCCTAGCTGGGGGGCGGCCTACGAGCAGTACTTC
CDR3: CASSPSWGAAYEQYF

size: few
J: TRBJ1-2
V: TRBV20-1
D: TRBD1
DNA: TGCGCTAGGGACAGGGACTTGGAGGGCTACACCTTC
CDR3: CARDRDLEGYTF

size: many
J: TRBJ2-5
V: TRBV30
D: NA
DNA: TGTGCCTGGACCAGGGCGGACAACCAAGAGACCCAGTACTTC
CDR3: CAWTRADNQETQYF

size: many
J: TRBJ2-7
V: TRBV2
D: TRBD1
DNA: TGTGCCAGCAGTGTTGGGACAGCTCTTTACTTC
CDR3: CASSVGTALYF

size: many
J: TRBJ1-2
V: TRBV6-5
D: NA
DNA: TGTGCCAGCAGTTACTCGACGGCCACAAACTATGGCTACACCTTC
CDR3: CASSYSTATNYGYTF

size: many
J: TRBJ2-2
V: TRBV19
D: NA
DNA: TGTGCCAGTAGTTTCGCGGCGAACACCGGGGAGCTGTTTTTT
CDR3: CASSFAANTGELFF

size: few
J: TRBJ1-3
V: TRBV9
D: NA
DNA: TGTGCCAGCAGCGTAGTCCCAGGGGCTGGAAACACCATATATTTT
CDR3: CASSVVPGAGNTIYF